This T cell receptor (beta chain) originates from a study of blood T cell repertoires in COVID-19. In germline, CDR1 is KGHSH, CDR2 LQKENI. The CDR3 extends over 14 amino acids. After removal of 4 bases from V and 4 bases from J, the junction contained 6 bases not matched to a gene. Self-reported history from a screening survey and questionnaire set each donor's cohort. The method was immunoSEQ multiplex PCR; TCRdb's version includes in-frame clones alone and lacks a portion of them. Among about 330,000 clones listed, 92% were seen once. The chain combines TRBV18 with TRBJ1-1, with 7 bases aligning to TRBD1. Sequencing input: PBMCs or T cells enriched from blood (not recorded which). This receptor was identified in a woman in her twenties or thirties who had recovered from COVID-19. This CDR3 reads CASSLDRAVTEAFF. In DNA form, the CDR3 reads TGTGCCAGCTCACTCGACAGGGCGGTCACTGAAGCTTTCTTT.